A selection of T cell receptor beta chains follows, all from one sample in a study of T cell responses to AZD1222 COVID-19 vaccine. Repertoires were generated with immunoSEQ multiplex PCR, while TCRdb's copy carries only in-frame clones and drops some. The sample shows fewer than 150,000 clones, around 89% of them seen only once. The sample here was peripheral blood, taken on day 0 of AZD1222 vaccination. All receptors derive from an adult in good health. Each CDR3 is given without its conserved first and last residue. Each record gives: J gene, V gene, CDR3 protein.

J: TRBJ1-1
V: TRBV28
CDR3: ASSLTGFYTEAF

J: TRBJ2-2
V: TRBV11-2
CDR3: ASSLSVPHANTGELF

J: TRBJ2-5
V: TRBV11-1
CDR3: ASSKQGAQETQY

J: TRBJ2-5
V: TRBV2
CDR3: ARQLQETQY

J: TRBJ1-1
V: TRBV7-9
CDR3: ASSLGTAEAF

J: TRBJ2-7
V: TRBV28
CDR3: ASTRLAEAYEQY

J: TRBJ1-3
V: TRBV6-5
CDR3: ASSSTSGQGGNTIY

J: TRBJ1-1
V: TRBV27
CDR3: ASTRLGGNTEAF

J: TRBJ2-7
V: TRBV27
CDR3: ASSRTGSGYEQY

J: TRBJ1-2
V: TRBV5-1
CDR3: ASSSGQGIGYT

J: TRBJ2-1
V: TRBV7-6
CDR3: ASSLVGVNEQF

J: TRBJ1-1
V: TRBV19
CDR3: ASSKRGVGTEAF

J: TRBJ2-5
V: TRBV7-9
CDR3: ASSLAGGTETQY

J: TRBJ1-1
V: TRBV6-1
CDR3: ASSENMEDTEAF

J: TRBJ1-1
V: TRBV5-4
CDR3: ASSLQGAAPVAF

J: TRBJ2-3
V: TRBV10-1
CDR3: ASSGVAQADTQY

J: TRBJ2-5
V: TRBV27
CDR3: ASSLQGGETQY

J: TRBJ1-5
V: TRBV11-2
CDR3: ASSLGTGANQPQH

J: TRBJ1-2
V: TRBV10-3
CDR3: ATHTGTNYGYT

J: TRBJ1-4
V: TRBV5-4
CDR3: ASSLQGAEEKLF

J: TRBJ2-1
V: TRBV13
CDR3: ASSFGNEQF

J: TRBJ1-4
V: TRBV20-1
CDR3: SASGQGGEKLF

J: TRBJ1-2
V: TRBV6-6
CDR3: ASSPTGDLYGYT

J: TRBJ1-2
V: TRBV4-1
CDR3: ASSQDAGGYT

J: TRBJ1-2
V: TRBV19
CDR3: ASSQQGVDGYT

J: TRBJ2-2
V: TRBV7-3
CDR3: ASSLQDTGELF

J: TRBJ1-2
V: TRBV18
CDR3: ASSPPSALYGYT

J: TRBJ1-1
V: TRBV5-1
CDR3: ASSLGSLNTEAF

J: TRBJ1-2
V: TRBV19
CDR3: ASSIILGRTVYGYT

J: TRBJ1-5
V: TRBV6-5
CDR3: ASSPGTGLQPQH

J: TRBJ1-2
V: TRBV3-1/TRBV3-2
CDR3: ASSHRGGDGYT

J: TRBJ1-1
V: TRBV7-9
CDR3: ASSLNSDTEAF

J: TRBJ1-2
V: TRBV5-1
CDR3: ASSLAAGDPSIGYT

J: TRBJ2-7
V: TRBV6-5
CDR3: ASSPRPSYEQY

J: TRBJ1-2
V: TRBV7-2
CDR3: ASGRPEVYGYT

J: TRBJ1-2
V: TRBV28
CDR3: ASRGPGHYGYT

J: TRBJ2-5
V: TRBV9
CDR3: ASSSQGAWETQY

J: TRBJ1-6
V: TRBV27
CDR3: ASSAWDTFSNSPLH

J: TRBJ2-7
V: TRBV5-6
CDR3: ASSPKLSYEQY

J: TRBJ1-1
V: TRBV3-1/TRBV3-2
CDR3: ASSLGQTMNTEAF